This T cell receptor (beta chain) was captured in a study of cytomegalovirus exposure and HLA in healthy donors. Study-wide results and limits: It was reported that TCR beta sequences correctly inferred the HLA-A and HLA-B alleles for most subjects. Most TCR sequences were seen very rarely across donors, but some public TCRs occurred in many.

The PCR used 60 Vbeta and 13 Jbeta primers. Method: immunoSEQ multiplex PCR; TCRdb's copy keeps in-frame clones and lacks some. The repertoire holds about 190,000 clones, with around 79% as singletons. Of note for this clone: As yet, its antigen is unknown.

The trim removed 7 bases at V and 9 bases at J, leaving 11 bases unmatched. The CDR3 has 14 residues. The germline V gene encodes CDR1 SNHLY and CDR2 FYNNEI. J is TRBJ2-3 and V is TRBV2; 9 positions agree with TRBD2. Input material: PBMCs. The clonotype was recovered from a woman aged 18-29 years in good health and CMV-seronegative. The chain's CDR3 is CASTGTSRSGTQYF. The CDR3 DNA reads TGTGCCAGCACCGGGACTAGCAGAAGTGGAACGCAGTATTTT.